Presented here are 10 T cell receptor beta chains from one specimen sequenced in a study of blood T cells in healthy people across ages. A second about 6 to 12 cycle PCR used barcoded and J-beta primers. Each CDR3 protein is one row after TCRdb ran MiXCR on the 5' RACE reads. The sample shows 710,000 or so distinct CDR3 sequences, about 32% of them seen only once. Sequencing was performed on blood. The receptors were gathered from an elderly woman in good health.

The rearrangement joins TRBV28 to TRBJ1-5, with D unresolved. V was pared by 5 bases and J by 0 bases, with 11 bases between. From germline, CDR1 is MDHEN and CDR2 SYDVKM. CDR3 length equals 15 residues. The CDR3 region is CASSPRDYSNQPQHF. Written as DNA, the CDR3 is TGTGCCAGCAGTCCTAGGGATTATAGCAATCAGCCCCAGCATTTT.

To note about this clonotype: This may be a read error, as it is one base from a much larger clone. V is TRBV28 and J is TRBJ2-1; TRBD2 matches 7 bases. Germline loops: CDR1 MDHEN, CDR2 SYDVKM. The length of the CDR3 is 14 residues. This CDR3 is CTSWSSGVLNEQFF. CDR3 coding DNA: TGTACCAGCTGGTCCAGCGGGGTTTTGAATGAGCAGTTCTTC. Drawing the rest from reference TRBV28 and TRBJ2-1, the complete variable domain is DVKVTQSSRYLVKRTGEKVFLECVQDMDHENMFWYRQDPGLGLRLIYFSYDVKMKEKGDIPEGYSVSREKKERFSLILESASTNQTSMYLCTSWSSGVLNEQFFGPGTRLTVL.

This clonotype was recorded many times. CDR3 coding DNA: TGTGCCAGCAGCCCGCGGGGACAGGTTGGGGGCGAGCAGTACTTC. It yields the protein CASSPRGQVGGEQYF. The V call is TRBV11-2, the J call TRBJ2-7; 8 bases map to TRBD1. Per the germline V gene, CDR1 is SGHAT and CDR2 is FQNNGV. CDR3 length: 15 residues. V was pared by 5 bases and J by 6 bases, with 12 bases of the junction left unmatched.

The chain combines TRBV6-6 with TRBJ1-1; a possible D gene is TRBD1 (5 bases). From germline, CDR1 is MNHNY and CDR2 SVGAGI (reference sequence). Trimming took off 11 bases at V and 0 bases at J, with 22 bases between the two ends. CDR3 size: 16 residues. CDR3 protein: CAASVRGMMMNTEAFF. The CDR3 DNA follows: TGTGCCGCCAGCGTACGGGGGATGATGATGAACACTGAAGCTTTCTTT.

On this clonotype: One end of the junction is discordant with germline, which a read error may explain. This chain uses TRBV3-1 with TRBJ2-3; 7 bases line up with TRBD1. This CDR3 comprises 16 residues. CDR1 is LGHDT, CDR2 YNNKEL, per germline (reference sequence). CDR3 nucleotide sequence: TGTGCCAGCGGCCAAGTGGCAGGGGGACGTACAGATACGCAGTATTTT. This sequence encodes CASGQVAGGRTDTQYF.

This clonotype was found a few times. CDR3 sequence reads: CASSLAGGGANNEQYF. The CDR3 DNA is TGTGCCAGCAGCTTAGCGGGCGGGGGGGCGAACAATGAGCAGTACTTC. This chain connects TRBV7-2 to TRBJ2-7; 9 bases map to TRBD2. Trimming removed 0 bases from V and 7 bases from J; junction bases left unmatched: 10. Germline loops: CDR1 SGHTA, CDR2 FQGNSA. The CDR3 has 16 residues.

This clonotype showed up many times. CDR3 residues: CASSKPRAGDQPQHF. CDR3 in DNA: TGTGCCAGCAGCAAGCCCAGGGCTGGGGATCAGCCCCAGCATTTT. This rearrangement joins TRBV7-2 to TRBJ1-5; possibly TRBD1 for D (5 bases). CDR3 size: 15 residues. The germline V gene has CDR1 SGHTA and CDR2 FQGNSA. V gave up 5 bases and J gave up 5 bases, with 16 bases separating them.

This clonotype was seen more than once but under ten times. The rearrangement uses TRBV14 and TRBJ2-1, with a tentative D call TRBD1 (9 bases). Trimming cost V 3 bases and J 8 bases, with 23 bases left between them. The CDR3 is 17 residues long. Germline V gene sequence: CDR1 SGHDN, CDR2 FVKESK. The CDR3 region is CASSHRGGQGWCDEQFF. In nucleotides, the CDR3 is TGTGCCAGCAGCCACCGGGGGGGACAGGGTTGGTGCGATGAGCAGTTCTTC. Supplemented by reference TRBV14 and TRBJ2-1, the full variable domain reads EAGVTQFPSHSVIEKGQTVTLRCDPISGHDNLYWYRRVMGKEIKFLLHFVKESKQDESGMPNNRFLAERTGGTYSTLKVQPAELEDSGVYFCASSHRGGQGWCDEQFFGPGTRLTVL.

This clonotype showed up just once. A read error may explain this, as a much larger clone is one base away. The chain is built from TRBV7-3 and TRBJ2-5; perhaps D is TRBD1 or TRBD2 (6 bases each). Matching the DNA end better, TRBJ2-1 makes the J call doubtful. In germline, CDR1 is SGHTA, CDR2 FQGTGA. The CDR3 totals 15 residues. The CDR3 region is CASSYVRGPQETQFF. The CDR3 nucleotides are TGTGCCAGCAGCTACGTACGGGGGCCCCAAGAGACCCAGTTCTTC.

As to this clonotype: This clone may be a read error of a much larger clone one base away. The V call is TRBV3-1, the J call TRBJ2-5; 8 positions match TRBD1. Germline-derived CDR1 and CDR2 are LGHDT and YNNKEL (reference sequence). J lost 9 bases, V lost 10 bases, and 13 bases had no gene match. The CDR3 is 13 residues long. The CDR3 protein is CATRGQVGDAQYF. Here the CDR3 DNA reads TGTGCCACCCGGGGACAGGTGGGAGACGCCCAGTACTTC.